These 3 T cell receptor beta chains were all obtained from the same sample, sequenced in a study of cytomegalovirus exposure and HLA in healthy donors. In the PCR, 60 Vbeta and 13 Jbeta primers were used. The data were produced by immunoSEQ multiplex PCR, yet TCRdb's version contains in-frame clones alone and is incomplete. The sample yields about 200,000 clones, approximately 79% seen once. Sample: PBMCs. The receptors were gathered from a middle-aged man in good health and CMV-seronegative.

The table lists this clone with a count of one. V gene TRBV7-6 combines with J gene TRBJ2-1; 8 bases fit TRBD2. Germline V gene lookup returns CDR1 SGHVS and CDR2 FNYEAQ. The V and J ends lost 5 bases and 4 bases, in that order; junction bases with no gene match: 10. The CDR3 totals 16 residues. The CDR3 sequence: CASSPAAGGRYNEQFF. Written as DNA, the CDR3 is TGTGCCAGCAGCCCGGCGGCGGGCGGGAGGTACAATGAGCAGTTCTTC.

CDR3 protein: CASSFNWGDTGELFF. The CDR3 DNA follows: TGTGCCAGCAGTTTTAATTGGGGGGACACCGGGGAGCTGTTTTTT. The chain recombines TRBV27 with TRBJ2-2, with D maybe TRBD2 (6 bases). This CDR3 is built from 15 residues. CDR1 is MNHEY, CDR2 SMNVEV, per germline (reference sequence). Trimming shortened V by 3 bases and J by 3 bases, and 11 bases separated the two germline ends.

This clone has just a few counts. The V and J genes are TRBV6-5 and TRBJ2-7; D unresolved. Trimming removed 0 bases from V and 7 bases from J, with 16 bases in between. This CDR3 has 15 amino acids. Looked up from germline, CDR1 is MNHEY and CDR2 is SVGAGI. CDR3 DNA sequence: TGTGCCAGCAGTTACTCGCTCACAGACCTTTTGGAGCAGTACTTC. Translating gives CASSYSLTDLLEQYF.